The rows below give T cell receptor beta chains drawn from one sample of a study of T cell responses to AZD1222 COVID-19 vaccine. Sequencing was performed with immunoSEQ multiplex PCR; in TCRdb, only in-frame clones are kept and a portion is missing. The repertoire holds some 120,000 clones, with more than 65% as singletons. Specimen: peripheral blood, collected 28 days after the second AZD1222 dose. These receptors originate from an adult who received the AZD1222 COVID-19 vaccine. Each CDR3 is given with its conserved first and last residue. The D gene is left open where the match is weak. Clone size is not always given. Where it is, it says once, few, many or a class for expanded clones.

TRBD1	TRBV28	TRBJ2-7	NA	CASSINPGQGSEQYF	TGTGCCAGCAGTATAAATCCGGGACAGGGATCCGAGCAGTACTTC
TRBD1	TRBV5-1	TRBJ1-1	NA	CASSLGDSRSNTEAFF	TGCGCCAGCAGCTTGGGGGACAGCAGATCGAACACTGAAGCTTTCTTT
NA	TRBV4-2	TRBJ1-2	NA	CASSQEDRNYGYTF	TGTGCCAGCAGCCAAGAAGACAGGAACTATGGCTACACCTTC
NA	TRBV28	TRBJ1-5	NA	CASRSGGDFGITQPQHF	TGTGCCAGTAGAAGTGGAGGCGATTTTGGCATCACCCAGCCCCAGCATTTT
NA	TRBV28	TRBJ1-3	NA	CASSLRRAGNTIYF	TGTGCCAGCAGTTTAAGGAGAGCTGGAAACACCATATATTTT
NA	TRBV5-6	TRBJ1-2	NA	CASSGWSRLSSYGYTF	TGTGCCAGCAGCGGTTGGAGTCGCCTCTCTAGCTATGGCTACACCTTC
NA	TRBV11-2	TRBJ1-4	NA	CASSLVLGRSGEKLFF	TGTGCCAGCAGCTTAGTATTGGGCAGGTCGGGTGAAAAACTGTTTTTT
NA	TRBV10-1	TRBJ1-1	NA	CASSEGFSGRGVNTEAFF	TGCGCCAGCAGTGAAGGGTTCTCGGGTAGGGGCGTGAACACTGAAGCTTTCTTT
NA	TRBV7-2	TRBJ1-2	NA	CASSLGGVNYGYTF	TGTGCCAGCAGCTTAGGAGGAGTCAACTATGGCTACACCTTC
NA	TRBV9	TRBJ1-1	few	CASSALNVRGHPNTEAFF	TGTGCCAGCAGCGCCCTAAACGTCCGTGGACATCCTAACACTGAAGCTTTCTTT
NA	TRBV11-2	TRBJ1-1	NA	CASSPVGGKGTEAFF	TGTGCCAGCAGCCCCGTAGGGGGTAAGGGCACTGAAGCTTTCTTT
NA	TRBV28	TRBJ2-1	NA	CASTGVYNEQFF	TGTGCCAGCACGGGGGTCTACAATGAGCAGTTCTTC
NA	TRBV6-5	TRBJ1-5	NA	CASIGNSPSQPQHF	TGTGCCAGCATCGGGAACAGTCCCAGTCAGCCCCAGCATTTT
NA	TRBV28	TRBJ1-1	NA	CASSFKGSTEAFF	TGTGCCAGCAGTTTCAAGGGCTCCACTGAAGCTTTCTTT
TRBD1	TRBV7-9	TRBJ1-2	NA	CASSRLLPGQGAGYGYTF	TGTGCCAGCAGCCGTCTGCTCCCGGGACAGGGGGCGGGCTATGGCTACACCTTC
NA	TRBV5-1	TRBJ2-7	few	CASSLEQVYEQYF	TGCGCCAGCAGCTTGGAACAGGTATACGAGCAGTACTTC
NA	TRBV6-5	TRBJ1-5	once	CASSQGSNQPQHF	TGTGCCAGCAGTCAGGGTAGCAATCAGCCCCAGCATTTT
TRBD1	TRBV4-1	TRBJ1-2	NA	CASSQDGVGGDGYTF	TGCGCCAGCAGCCAAGACGGGGTAGGGGGCGATGGCTACACCTTC
NA	TRBV27	TRBJ2-4	once	CASTDSPSLGNIQYF	TGTGCCAGCACGGACAGTCCTAGCCTGGGTAACATTCAGTACTTC
NA	TRBV7-9	TRBJ2-5	NA	CASREETQYF	TGTGCCAGCCGAGAGGAGACCCAGTACTTC
NA	TRBV11-2	TRBJ2-7	NA	CASSFARTPYEQYF	TGTGCCAGCAGCTTCGCTCGGACACCCTACGAGCAGTACTTC
TRBD1	TRBV2	TRBJ1-5	once	CASSEQGGLSNQPQHF	TGTGCCAGCAGTGAACAAGGGGGCTTGAGCAATCAGCCCCAGCATTTT
NA	TRBV4-3	TRBJ2-2	NA	CASSPLAGGTNTGELFF	TGCGCCAGCAGCCCTCTGGCAGGCGGGACGAACACCGGGGAGCTGTTTTTT
TRBD1	TRBV7-9	TRBJ1-1	many	CASSPPGRGENTEAFF	TGTGCCAGCAGCCCTCCGGGCAGGGGGGAGAACACTGAAGCTTTCTTT
NA	TRBV19	TRBJ1-5	NA	CAVSSWRDQPQHF	TGTGCCGTAAGTTCGTGGAGGGATCAGCCCCAGCATTTT
NA	TRBV7-2	TRBJ1-2	NA	CASSSTTGTIYGYTF	TGTGCCAGCAGCTCGACGACCGGGACCATTTATGGCTACACCTTC
NA	TRBV5-1	TRBJ1-5	NA	CASSPDSWNQPQHF	TGCGCCAGCAGCCCGGACAGTTGGAATCAGCCCCAGCATTTT
NA	TRBV4-2	TRBJ1-1	few	CASSPSPGLEAFF	TGTGCCAGCAGCCCCTCCCCTGGCTTGGAAGCTTTCTTT